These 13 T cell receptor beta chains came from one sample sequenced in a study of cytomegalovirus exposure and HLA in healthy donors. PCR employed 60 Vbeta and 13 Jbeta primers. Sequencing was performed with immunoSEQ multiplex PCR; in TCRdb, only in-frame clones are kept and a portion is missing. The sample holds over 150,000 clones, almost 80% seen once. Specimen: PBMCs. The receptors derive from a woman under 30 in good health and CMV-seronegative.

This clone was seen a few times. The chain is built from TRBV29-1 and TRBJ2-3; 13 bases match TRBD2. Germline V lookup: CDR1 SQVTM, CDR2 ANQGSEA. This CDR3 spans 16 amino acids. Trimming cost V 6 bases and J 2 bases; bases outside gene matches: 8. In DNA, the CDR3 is TGCAGCGTCCTGGGGACTAGCGGGGTCACCACAGATACGCAGTATTTT. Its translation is CSVLGTSGVTTDTQYF.

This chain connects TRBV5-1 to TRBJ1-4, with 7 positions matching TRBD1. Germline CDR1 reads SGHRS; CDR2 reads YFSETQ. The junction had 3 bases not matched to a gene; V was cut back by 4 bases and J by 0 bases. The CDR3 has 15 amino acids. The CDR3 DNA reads TGCGCCAGCAGCGACAGGGAATCAACTAATGAAAAACTGTTTTTT. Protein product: CASSDRESTNEKLFF.

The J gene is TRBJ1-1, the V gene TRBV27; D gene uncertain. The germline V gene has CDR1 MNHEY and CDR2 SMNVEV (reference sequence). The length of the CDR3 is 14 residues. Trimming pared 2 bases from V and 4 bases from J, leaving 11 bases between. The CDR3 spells CASSLEKGATEAFF. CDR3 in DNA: TGTGCCAGCAGTTTAGAGAAGGGAGCCACTGAAGCTTTCTTT.

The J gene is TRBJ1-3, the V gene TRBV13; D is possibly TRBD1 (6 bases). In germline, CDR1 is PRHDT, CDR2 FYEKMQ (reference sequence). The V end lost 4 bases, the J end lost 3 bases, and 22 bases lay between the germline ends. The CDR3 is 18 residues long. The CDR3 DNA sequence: TGTGCCAGCAGCTCTCACCCCGGGGGGCTCGGGAATGGAAACACCATATATTTT. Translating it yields CASSSHPGGLGNGNTIYF. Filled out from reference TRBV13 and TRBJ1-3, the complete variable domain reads AAGVIQSPRHLIKEKRETATLKCYPIPRHDTVYWYQQGPGQDPQFLISFYEKMQSDKGSIPDRFSAQQFSDYHSELNMSSLELGDSALYFCASSSHPGGLGNGNTIYFGEGSWLTVV.

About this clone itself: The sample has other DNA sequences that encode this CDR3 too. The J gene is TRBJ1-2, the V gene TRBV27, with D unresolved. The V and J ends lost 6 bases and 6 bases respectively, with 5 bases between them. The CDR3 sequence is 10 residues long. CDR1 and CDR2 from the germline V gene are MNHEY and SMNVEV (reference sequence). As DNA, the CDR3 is TGTGCCAGCAGCCTAAATGGCTACACCTTC. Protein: CASSLNGYTF.

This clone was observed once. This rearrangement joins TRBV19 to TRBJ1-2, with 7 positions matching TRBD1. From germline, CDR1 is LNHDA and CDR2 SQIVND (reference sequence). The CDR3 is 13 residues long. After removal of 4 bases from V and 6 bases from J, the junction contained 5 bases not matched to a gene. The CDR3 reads CASSRGQLDGYTF. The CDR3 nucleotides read TGTGCCAGTAGTAGGGGACAGCTGGATGGCTACACCTTC.

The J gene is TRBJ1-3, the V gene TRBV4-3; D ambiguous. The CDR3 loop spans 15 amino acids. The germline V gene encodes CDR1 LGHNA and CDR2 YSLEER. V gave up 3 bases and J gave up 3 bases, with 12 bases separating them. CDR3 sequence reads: CASSQGVTGGNTIYF. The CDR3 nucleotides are TGCGCCAGCAGCCAGGGAGTGACGGGTGGAAACACCATATATTTT.

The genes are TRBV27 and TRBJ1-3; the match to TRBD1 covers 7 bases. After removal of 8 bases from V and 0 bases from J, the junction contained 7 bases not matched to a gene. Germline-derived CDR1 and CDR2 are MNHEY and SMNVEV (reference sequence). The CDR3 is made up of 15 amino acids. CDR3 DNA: TGTGCCAGCTCCTCGGACAGGAGCTCTGGAAACACCATATATTTT. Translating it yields CASSSDRSSGNTIYF.

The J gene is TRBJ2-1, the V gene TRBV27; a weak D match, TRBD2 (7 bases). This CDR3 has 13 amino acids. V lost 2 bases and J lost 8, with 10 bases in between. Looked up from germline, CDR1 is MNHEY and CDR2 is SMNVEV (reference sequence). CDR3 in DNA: TGTGCCAGCAGTTTACGGGGGGCCTATGAGCAGTTCTTC. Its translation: CASSLRGAYEQFF.

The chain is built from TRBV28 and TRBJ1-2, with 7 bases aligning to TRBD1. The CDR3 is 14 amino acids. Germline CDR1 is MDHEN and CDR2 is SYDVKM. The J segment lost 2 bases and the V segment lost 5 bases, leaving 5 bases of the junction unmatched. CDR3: CASSPYRGNYGYTF. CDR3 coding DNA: TGTGCCAGCAGTCCTTACAGGGGAAACTATGGCTACACCTTC.

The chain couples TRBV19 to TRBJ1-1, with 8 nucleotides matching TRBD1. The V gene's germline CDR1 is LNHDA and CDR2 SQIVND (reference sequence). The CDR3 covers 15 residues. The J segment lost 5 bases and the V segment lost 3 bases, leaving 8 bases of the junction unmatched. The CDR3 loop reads CASSINTRGRTEAFF. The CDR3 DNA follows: TGTGCCAGTAGTATCAACACCAGGGGGCGGACTGAAGCTTTCTTT.

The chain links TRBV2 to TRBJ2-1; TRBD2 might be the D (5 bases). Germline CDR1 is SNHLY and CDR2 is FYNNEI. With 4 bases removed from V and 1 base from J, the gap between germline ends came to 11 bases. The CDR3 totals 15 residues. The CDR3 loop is CASSAPGSSYNEQFF. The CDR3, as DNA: TGTGCCAGCAGTGCCCCGGGGTCTTCCTACAATGAGCAGTTCTTC. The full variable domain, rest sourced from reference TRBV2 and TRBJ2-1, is EPEVTQTPSHQVTQMGQEVILRCVPISNHLYFYWYRQILGQKVEFLVSFYNNEISEKSEIFDDQFSVERPDGSNFTLKIRSTKLEDSAMYFCASSAPGSSYNEQFFGPGTRLTVL.

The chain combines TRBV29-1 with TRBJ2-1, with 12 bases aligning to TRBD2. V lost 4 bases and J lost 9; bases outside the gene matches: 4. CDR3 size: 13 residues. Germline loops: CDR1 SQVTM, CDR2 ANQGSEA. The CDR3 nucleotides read TGCAGCGTTGGGCTAGCGGGAGGGACTGAGCAGTTCTTC. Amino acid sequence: CSVGLAGGTEQFF.